This T cell receptor beta chain was sequenced in a study of T cells in Graves' hyperthyroidism and ophthalmopathy. For the study at large: Sampling of peripheral blood happened at initial diagnosis, prior to any treatment.

RNA transcripts provided the source from which TCR beta CDR3 regions were amplified. TCR CDR3 underwent first-round RT-PCR with the HTBI primer set. TCRdb reprocessed the multiplex PCR reads via MiXCR and lists one record per CDR3 protein. This table holds around 350,000 distinct CDR3 sequences, over 15% found once. V was cut by 1 base and J by 6 bases, with 10 bases left in between. Per the germline V gene, CDR1 is DFQATT and CDR2 is SNEGSKA (reference sequence). The CDR3 loop spans 14 amino acids. The V gene is TRBV20-1, the J gene TRBJ1-6; D uncertain. The TCR comes from a woman aged 18 to 35 with Graves' hyperthyroidism. Sequenced input: blood. CDR3 coding DNA: TGCAGTGCTAGAGTCGGGATACTTAATTCACCCCTCCACTTT. It is translated as CSARVGILNSPLHF.